Presented here are 14 T cell receptor beta chains from one specimen sequenced in a study of identical twins. TCRdb redid the calling of the 5' RACE reads with MiXCR, one entry per CDR3 protein. In the table there are 1,800,000 or so distinct CDR3 sequences, around 33% of which are singletons. The sequenced material came from cord blood. These receptors came from a newborn girl in good health.

This chain connects TRBV4-1 to TRBJ2-3; 7 nucleotides line up with TRBD1. Germline trimming cut 1 base from V and 0 bases from J; bases unmatched to any gene: 4. Looked up from germline, CDR1 is MGHRA and CDR2 is YSYEKL. This CDR3 region has 16 residues. The CDR3 sequence: CASSQVTGWSTDTQYF. For the CDR3, the DNA is TGCGCCAGCAGCCAAGTGACAGGGTGGAGCACAGATACGCAGTATTTT.

This clonotype was found a few times. The chain employs TRBV20-1 and TRBJ2-1; 11 bases line up with TRBD2. This CDR3 region has 15 residues. Unmatched junction bases numbered 6, after V lost 6 bases and J lost 2 bases. The germline V gene has CDR1 DFQATT and CDR2 SNEGSKA (reference sequence). CDR3 coding DNA: TGCAGTGCGGGTAGACTAGCGGGAACCTACAATGAGCAGTTCTTC. Translated: CSAGRLAGTYNEQFF.

The genes are TRBV2 and TRBJ2-1, with TRBD1 identical over 9 bases. Germline values: CDR1 SNHLY, CDR2 FYNNEI. The CDR3 runs 15 residues. After removal of 4 bases from V and 5 bases from J, the junction contained 6 bases not matched to a gene. The CDR3 loop is CASSVGTGINNEQFF. In DNA form, the CDR3 reads TGTGCCAGCAGTGTGGGGACAGGGATAAACAATGAGCAGTTCTTC.

The chain carries TRBV20-1 and TRBJ1-6, with a weak D call TRBD1 (6 bases). The CDR3 consists of 14 residues. Trimming cost V 6 bases and J 6 bases, with 15 bases left between them. Germline-derived CDR1 and CDR2 are DFQATT and SNEGSKA (reference sequence). CDR3 sequence (DNA): TGCAGTGCACCGAGACAGGTTTTTAATTCACCCCTCCACTTT. This sequence encodes CSAPRQVFNSPLHF.

The chain joins TRBV2 to TRBJ1-4; TRBD1 agrees at 8 bases. V gave up 2 bases and J gave up 8 bases; unmatched junction bases: 7. Germline lookup yields CDR1 SNHLY and CDR2 FYNNEI. This CDR3 contains 15 residues. The CDR3 DNA sequence: TGTGCCAGCAGTGAATACGCAGGGGGCAAGGAAAAACTGTTTTTT. It translates to CASSEYAGGKEKLFF.

About this clonotype: A far larger clone is one base from this, pointing to a likely read error. This CDR3 reads CGATSGSYEQYF. CDR3 nucleotide sequence: TGCGGTGCTACTAGCGGGAGCTACGAGCAGTACTTC. The V and J genes are TRBV20-1 and TRBJ2-4; 11 nucleotides match TRBD2. The J call may be mistaken, given a closer DNA end match to TRBJ2-7. The V gene's germline CDR1 is DFQATT and CDR2 SNEGSKA (reference sequence). The CDR3 covers 12 residues.

Regarding this clonotype: With a much larger clone just one base away, this may be a read error. The chain combines TRBV20-1 with TRBJ2-5; a possible D gene is TRBD2 (5 bases). There are 15 residues in the CDR3. V shed 6 bases and J shed 11 bases, with 28 bases lying between them. Germline V gene data show CDR1 as DFQATT and CDR2 as SNEGSKA (reference sequence). CDR3 in DNA: TGCAGTGCCGAGGACTCCCCCTATAACAACAATGAGCAGTACTTC. Residues: CSAEDSPYNNNEQYF.

This clonotype came up once. One junction end does not reproduce the germline sequence, and a read error may be involved. The J gene is TRBJ2-3, the V gene TRBV3-1, with TRBD1 matching 7 bases. Germline V gene sequence: CDR1 LGHDT, CDR2 YNNKEL (reference sequence). The CDR3 has 16 residues. The CDR3 bases are TGTGCCAGCAGCCAAGTAACAGGGGCTCTCACAGATACGCGGTATTTT. Translating gives CASSQVTGALTDTRYF.

In this sample, this clonotype turned up a few times. The V call is TRBV7-9, the J call TRBJ1-1; no clear D gene. The length of the CDR3 is 11 residues. The V gene lost 3 bases and the J gene lost 5 bases, with 4 bases spanning the gap. CDR1 is SEHNR and CDR2 is FQNEAQ in the germline V gene (reference sequence). CDR3 sequence reads: CASSFETEAFF. As DNA, the CDR3 is TGTGCCAGCAGCTTCGAGACTGAAGCTTTCTTT.

As regards this clonotype: A read error may account for a junction end that differs from germline. V and J are TRBV25-1 and TRBJ2-7; D assignment may be TRBD1 or TRBD2 (6 bases each). The CDR3 totals 12 residues. The germline CDR1 and CDR2 sequences are MGHDK and SYGVNS. CDR3 region: CRWGALGTEQYF. The CDR3 region has the DNA TGCAGGTGGGGGGCCTTAGGGACCGAGCAGTACTTC.

This clonotype has only a few counts. This chain uses TRBV10-3 with TRBJ2-4, with a tentative D call TRBD1 (6 bases). The end of the DNA fits TRBJ2-5 better, so the J call may be wrong. This CDR3 region has 16 residues. The germline CDR1 and CDR2 sequences are ENHRY and SYGVKD. The CDR3 is CAISEPIYSGEETQYF. CDR3 sequence (DNA): TGTGCCATCAGTGAGCCTATTTATTCAGGGGAAGAGACCCAGTACTTC.

The chain is built from TRBV14 and TRBJ2-3, with 7 positions matching TRBD1. V gave up 4 bases and J gave up 1 base; unmatched junction bases: 8. CDR3 length equals 16 residues. The germline CDR1 and CDR2 sequences are SGHDN and FVKESK. CDR3 nucleotides: TGTGCCAGCAGCCCACCTACAGGGGTTGGCACAGATACGCAGTATTTT. Protein: CASSPPTGVGTDTQYF.

This clonotype turned up a few times. The J gene is TRBJ1-5, the V gene TRBV20-1; 7 nucleotides align to TRBD1. V shed 7 bases and J 5 bases; nucleotides not matched to a gene: 8. Germline assignment: CDR1 DFQATT and CDR2 SNEGSKA (reference sequence). CDR3 length: 13 residues. In nucleotides, the CDR3 is TGCAGTGTTAAGAGGGACAGCGATCAGCCCCAGCATTTT. This encodes CSVKRDSDQPQHF.

The chain employs TRBV12-3 or TRBV12-4 and TRBJ2-3, with D possibly matching TRBD2 (5 bases). The CDR3 extends over 13 amino acids. V was cut by 5 bases and J by 10 bases, with 16 bases left in between. CDR3 sequence: CASSPPSEVAQYF. Here the CDR3 DNA reads TGTGCCAGCAGTCCCCCCTCGGAGGTGGCGCAGTATTTT.